This paragraph reports one T cell receptor (beta chain). Method: immunoSEQ multiplex PCR; TCRdb's copy keeps in-frame clones and lacks some. The top ten hold more than 20% of the sample, which has around 100,000 clones, under 85% seen once. This entry is derived from a study of blood T cell repertoires in COVID-19. Whole-study context: Collection of acute and convalescent COVID-19 samples took place in the United States, Italy and Spain. Sample material is recorded as cDNA or gDNA derived from T cells, B-cell-depleted T cells, or PBMCs.

Trimming pared 7 bases from V and 9 bases from J, leaving 13 bases between. Germline assignment: CDR1 SNHLY and CDR2 FYNNEI. CDR3 length: 13 residues. V usage is TRBV2 and J usage is TRBJ1-6, with a weak D call TRBD1 (6 bases). This TCR was recovered from a human donor in a cohort sampled during active COVID-19. Sequenced: peripheral blood. The chain's CDR3 is CASKDSLGSPLHF. The CDR3 bases are TGTGCCAGCAAGGACAGTCTTGGTTCACCCCTCCACTTT.